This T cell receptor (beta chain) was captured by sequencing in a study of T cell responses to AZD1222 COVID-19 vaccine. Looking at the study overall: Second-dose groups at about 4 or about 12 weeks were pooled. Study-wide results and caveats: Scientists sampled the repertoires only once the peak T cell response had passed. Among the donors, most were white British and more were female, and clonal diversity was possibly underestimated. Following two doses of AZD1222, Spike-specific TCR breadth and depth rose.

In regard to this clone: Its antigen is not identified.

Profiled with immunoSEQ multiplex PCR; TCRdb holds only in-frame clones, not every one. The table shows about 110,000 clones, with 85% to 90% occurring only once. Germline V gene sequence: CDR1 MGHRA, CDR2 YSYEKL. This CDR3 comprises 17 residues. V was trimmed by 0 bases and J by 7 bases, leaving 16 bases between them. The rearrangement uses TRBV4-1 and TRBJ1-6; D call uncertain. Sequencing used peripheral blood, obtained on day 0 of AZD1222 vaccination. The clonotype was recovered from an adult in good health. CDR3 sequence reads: CASSQDVPALTNSPLHF. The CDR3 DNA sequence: TGCGCCAGCAGCCAAGATGTTCCAGCCTTAACAAATTCACCCCTCCACTTT.